This T cell receptor (beta chain) is from a study of control samples from healthy donors and cancer patients. Clones were sequenced by immunoSEQ multiplex PCR, and TCRdb holds only the in-frame ones, with some missing. With about 210,000 clones in the sample, the ten largest clones hold less than 2.5%. From germline, CDR1 is SEHNR and CDR2 FQNEAQ (reference sequence). The CDR3 runs to 14 residues. Trimming cost V 3 bases and J 3 bases; bases outside gene matches: 2. The sequence was obtained from a woman aged 25 to 39 in good health. This chain connects TRBV7-9 to TRBJ1-1; 9 bases match TRBD1. Material: blood. CDR3: CASSLRQGDTEAFF. CDR3 DNA: TGTGCCAGCAGCTTGAGACAGGGGGACACTGAAGCTTTCTTT. Full variable domain (outside the CDR3, taken from reference TRBV7-9 and TRBJ1-1): DTGVSQNPRHKITKRGQNVTFRCDPISEHNRLYWYRQTLGQGPEFLTYFQNEAQLEKSRLLSDRFSAERPKGSFSTLEIQRTEQGDSAMYLCASSLRQGDTEAFFGQGTRLTVV.